These 30 T cell receptor beta chains came from one sample sequenced in a study of OX40 agonist ivuxolimab in advanced cancers. Clones were sequenced by immunoSEQ multiplex PCR, and TCRdb holds only the in-frame ones, with some missing. The repertoire holds about 67,000 clones, more than 75% seen once, with around 4% in the top ten. Specimen: CD4+ or CD8+ T cells sorted from blood, collected in a trial of the OX40 agonist ivuxolimab. Every receptor here comes from an adult with an advanced solid tumor such as melanoma, head and neck, liver or kidney cancer.

This clone was detected once. This chain uses TRBV30 with TRBJ1-5; TRBD1 agrees at 10 bases. V gave up 2 bases and J gave up 2 bases; unmatched junction bases: 9. The CDR3 length is 17 residues. Germline values: CDR1 GTSNPN, CDR2 SVGIG (reference sequence). CDR3 sequence: CAWSMRQGAAGNQPQHF. CDR3 nucleotide sequence: TGTGCCTGGAGTATGAGACAGGGGGCCGCGGGCAATCAGCCCCAGCATTTT.

The chain employs TRBV11-3 and TRBJ2-3, with a weak D call TRBD2 (5 bases). The CDR3 length is 14 residues. Trimming removed 1 base from V and 1 base from J, with 6 bases in between. Germline CDR1 reads SGHNT; CDR2 reads YENEEA. The DNA of the CDR3 is TGTGCCAGCAGCTTAGTGCGGGGCACAGATACGCAGTATTTT. Amino acids: CASSLVRGTDTQYF.

In regard to this clone: The identical CDR3 is also encoded by other nucleotide sequences in the sample. V gene TRBV2 combines with J gene TRBJ1-3, with 9 nucleotides matching TRBD1. The CDR3 is 14 residues long. CDR1 and CDR2 (germline): SNHLY, FYNNEI. V lost 6 bases to trimming and J lost 2 bases; unmatched junction nucleotides: 2. The chain's CDR3 is CASSGTGTGNTIYF. Here the CDR3 DNA reads TGTGCCAGCAGCGGGACAGGGACTGGAAACACCATATATTTT.

The rearrangement links TRBV5-8 to TRBJ2-3, with 12 bases fitting TRBD2. CDR3 length: 15 residues. Germline lookup yields CDR1 SGHTS and CDR2 YDEGEE. V gave up 4 bases and J gave up 2 bases; unmatched junction bases: 2. This chain's CDR3 is CASSRLAGDTDTQYF. The CDR3 DNA reads TGTGCCAGCAGCAGACTAGCGGGAGACACAGATACGCAGTATTTT.

The CDR3 nucleotides read TGTGCCAGCAGTGAAATAAATGTACTTTCAACCGGGGAGCTGTTTTTT. Encoded protein: CASSEINVLSTGELFF. The gene calls are TRBV6-1 and TRBJ2-2; no clear D gene. The V gene lost 2 bases and the J gene lost 5 bases, with 15 bases spanning the gap. CDR3 length equals 16 residues. The germline CDR1 and CDR2 sequences are MNHNS and SASEGT.

The V gene is TRBV18, the J gene TRBJ1-1, with a weak D call TRBD1 (5 bases). Per germline, CDR1 KGHSH and CDR2 LQKENI. The V gene lost 4 bases and the J gene lost 8 bases, with 8 bases spanning the gap. The CDR3 is 11 amino acids. Written as DNA, the CDR3 is TGTGCCAGCTCACAAAGGACAGAAGCTTTCTTT. Protein: CASSQRTEAFF.

This chain links TRBV30 with TRBJ2-7; the D gene is possibly TRBD1 (6 bases). Trimming took 3 bases from V and 3 from J, leaving 9 bases between them. The CDR3 covers 12 residues. Per the germline V gene, CDR1 is GTSNPN and CDR2 is SVGIG (reference sequence). CDR3 sequence reads: CAWRGQNYEQYF. In nucleotides, the CDR3 is TGTGCCTGGAGAGGACAGAACTACGAGCAGTACTTC. Full variable domain (outside the CDR3, taken from reference TRBV30 and TRBJ2-7): SQTIHQWPATLVQPVGSPLSLECTVEGTSNPNLYWYRQAAGRGLQLLFYSVGIGQISSEVPQNLSASRPQDRQFILSSKKLLLSDSGFYLCAWRGQNYEQYFGPGTRLTVT.

CDR3 DNA sequence: TGTGCCACCAGAGCTTCATATGAGCAGTTCTTC. This encodes CATRASYEQFF. The rearrangement uses TRBV15 and TRBJ2-1; no firm D call. Germline loops: CDR1 LNHNV, CDR2 YYDKDF (reference sequence). This CDR3 is 11 amino acids long. Trimming shortened V by 6 bases and J by 8 bases, and 8 bases separated the two germline ends.

This clone was seen only once. The CDR3 DNA is TGCGCCAGCAGACCAGACAGGGGATCCTACGAGCAGTACTTC. Translating gives CASRPDRGSYEQYF. The chain joins TRBV10-1 to TRBJ2-5, with 8 nucleotides matching TRBD1. The better agreement between TRBJ2-7 and the DNA end casts doubt on the J call. The CDR3 loop spans 14 amino acids. The germline gives CDR1 WNHNN, CDR2 SYGVQD (reference sequence).

This clone was detected only a few times. This chain joins TRBV19 and TRBJ2-4; 7 nucleotides align to TRBD1. The germline V gene has CDR1 LNHDA and CDR2 SQIVND (reference sequence). Unmatched junction bases numbered 8, after V lost 6 bases and J lost 0 bases. The length of the CDR3 is 16 residues. CDR3 protein: CASRQGTALAKNIQYF. As DNA, the CDR3 is TGTGCCAGTAGGCAAGGGACAGCCCTAGCCAAAAACATTCAGTACTTC.

In this sample, this clone turned up once. V gene TRBV7-6 combines with J gene TRBJ2-3; D might be TRBD2 (5 bases). The CDR3 runs 14 residues. V lost 3 bases, J lost 2 bases, and 9 bases lay in between. Germline loops: CDR1 SGHVS, CDR2 FNYEAQ. CDR3 loop: CASSLRVATDTQYF. The CDR3 bases are TGTGCCAGCAGCTTGAGGGTGGCCACAGATACGCAGTATTTT.

The J gene is TRBJ1-5, the V gene TRBV5-4, with a tentative D call TRBD1 (5 bases). Deletions cut 3 bases from V and 1 base from J, with 8 bases between. This CDR3 region has 14 residues. Per germline, CDR1 SGHNT and CDR2 YYREEE (reference sequence). The chain's CDR3 is CASSYKGSNQPQHF. The DNA of the CDR3 is TGTGCCAGCAGCTACAAGGGGAGCAATCAGCCCCAGCATTTT.

The rearrangement uses TRBV4-3 and TRBJ2-7; 9 nucleotides line up with TRBD1. Germline assignment: CDR1 LGHNA and CDR2 YSLEER. The CDR3 runs to 13 residues. Trimming cost V 4 bases and J 5 bases; bases outside gene matches: 3. In DNA form, the CDR3 reads TGCGCCAGCAGCCCAAGGACAGGGGACGAGCAGTACTTC. Its protein product is CASSPRTGDEQYF.

This clone was counted a few times. The rearrangement uses TRBV6-5 and TRBJ1-4; D not certain. The CDR3 is 13 amino acids. Trimming shortened V by 5 bases and J by 7 bases, and 11 bases separated the two germline ends. CDR1 and CDR2 from the germline V gene are MNHEY and SVGAGI. Written as DNA, the CDR3 is TGTGCCAGCAGTGACAAGATCCGTGAAAAACTGTTTTTT. This codes for CASSDKIREKLFF.

The rearrangement joins TRBV9 to TRBJ2-2; D is unclear. CDR3 size: 12 residues. Looked up from germline, CDR1 is SGDLS and CDR2 is YYNGEE. V was pared by 3 bases and J by 5 bases, with 5 bases between. CDR3 region: CASSDQTGELFF. CDR3 DNA: TGTGCCAGCAGCGACCAGACCGGGGAGCTGTTTTTT. Filled out from reference TRBV9 and TRBJ2-2, the complete variable domain reads DSGVTQTPKHLITATGQRVTLRCSPRSGDLSVYWYQQSLDQGLQFLIQYYNGEERAKGNILERFSAQQFPDLHSELNLSSLELGDSALYFCASSDQTGELFFGEGSRLTVL.

This sequence joins TRBV28 and TRBJ1-2; the D gene is possibly TRBD1 (5 bases). CDR3 length: 15 residues. The germline V and J ends were trimmed by 6 bases and 2 bases, with 16 bases remaining between them. Germline loops: CDR1 MDHEN, CDR2 SYDVKM. For the CDR3, the DNA is TGTGCCAGCAGGACAGAAGGGACGGGGAACTATGGCTACACCTTC. This codes for CASRTEGTGNYGYTF.

Regarding this clone: The sample holds other DNA sequences that translate to the same CDR3. V and J are TRBV9 and TRBJ2-7; no firm D call. V was cut by 0 bases and J by 0 bases, with 7 bases left in between. The germline CDR1 and CDR2 sequences are SGDLS and YYNGEE. The CDR3 sequence is 14 residues long. The CDR3 bases are TGTGCCAGCAGCGTAGGTCAGGACTCCTACGAGCAGTACTTC. It yields the protein CASSVGQDSYEQYF.

The chain carries TRBV28 and TRBJ1-2, with D uncertain. CDR3 length equals 13 residues. Germline values: CDR1 MDHEN, CDR2 SYDVKM. V dropped 3 bases and J dropped 4 bases, with 9 bases sitting between them. This CDR3 is CASSLPGSYGYTF. The CDR3 nucleotides are TGTGCCAGCAGTTTGCCCGGGAGCTATGGCTACACCTTC.

This chain joins TRBV11-3 and TRBJ2-3, with 9 bases that match TRBD1. From germline, CDR1 is SGHNT and CDR2 YENEEA. CDR3 length: 14 amino acids. The J segment lost 5 bases and the V segment lost 4 bases, leaving 4 bases of the junction unmatched. The CDR3 loop is CASSYRGQGDTQYF. As DNA, the CDR3 is TGTGCCAGCAGCTACAGGGGGCAAGGAGATACGCAGTATTTT.

V is TRBV19 and J is TRBJ2-7; 7 nucleotides line up with TRBD2. Unmatched junction bases numbered 13, after V lost 6 bases and J lost 2 bases. Germline V lookup: CDR1 LNHDA, CDR2 SQIVND (reference sequence). There are 16 residues in the CDR3. The CDR3 bases are TGTGCCAGTAGCTTCAGTGGGACTACAAAAACCTACGAGCAGTACTTC. This translates into CASSFSGTTKTYEQYF.

CDR3 coding DNA: TGTGCCAGCACAGGGGGTGTTAGCAATCAGCCCCAGCATTTT. Protein product: CASTGGVSNQPQHF. The chain links TRBV2 to TRBJ1-5; 7 nucleotides align to TRBD1. Germline lookup yields CDR1 SNHLY and CDR2 FYNNEI. V lost 7 bases to trimming and J lost 0 bases; unmatched junction nucleotides: 3. CDR3 length: 14 amino acids.

This chain uses TRBV18 with TRBJ2-7, with TRBD1 identical over 11 bases. The CDR3 consists of 14 residues. V trimming: 2 bases; J trimming: 3 bases; junction bases outside the gene matches: 0. CDR1 and CDR2 (germline): KGHSH, LQKENI. CDR3 nucleotides: TGTGCCAGCTCACCAGGGACAGGGGGCTACGAGCAGTACTTC. Protein: CASSPGTGGYEQYF.

The J gene is TRBJ1-2, the V gene TRBV5-1; 8 bases are a match to TRBD1. Trimming at V came to 5 bases and at J to 8 bases, leaving 14 bases not matched to a gene. The length of the CDR3 is 15 residues. Germline V CDR1 and CDR2: SGHRS, YFSETQ. The CDR3 spells CASSALETGVRGYTF. The CDR3 DNA sequence: TGCGCCAGCAGTGCGCTGGAGACAGGGGTTCGGGGCTACACCTTC.

This rearrangement joins TRBV6-1 to TRBJ2-5, with 10 bases aligning to TRBD1. CDR1 and CDR2 from the germline V gene are MNHNS and SASEGT. V dropped 3 bases and J dropped 2; count of bases not matched to a gene: 3. This CDR3 comprises 15 residues. CDR3: CASSDRDRGQETQYF. The CDR3 DNA reads TGTGCCAGCAGTGACCGGGACAGGGGTCAAGAGACCCAGTACTTC.

This chain joins TRBV28 and TRBJ2-4; D remains ambiguous. Per the germline V gene, CDR1 is MDHEN and CDR2 is SYDVKM. The CDR3 has 17 residues. Deletions cut 6 bases from V and 0 bases from J, with 18 bases between. The CDR3 is CASSPALGGIAKNIQYF. The CDR3 bases are TGTGCCAGCAGCCCCGCCCTCGGTGGTATAGCCAAAAACATTCAGTACTTC.

The chain employs TRBV6-1 and TRBJ1-3; D is perhaps TRBD1 (6 bases). V was pared by 5 bases and J by 4 bases, with 15 bases between. The CDR3 spans 15 residues. Per the germline V gene, CDR1 is MNHNS and CDR2 is SASEGT. The CDR3 DNA reads TGTGCCAGCAGTACGGAGGGGGGTTCCGGAAACACCATATATTTT. Its protein product is CASSTEGGSGNTIYF.

This clone qualifies as medium-sized. The chain has TRBV5-4 and TRBJ1-4, with 11 bases that match TRBD1. Germline CDR1 is SGHNT and CDR2 is YYREEE (reference sequence). V shed 3 bases, J shed 4 bases, and the junction held 2 bases outside the gene matches. The CDR3 has 15 amino acids. In DNA form, the CDR3 reads TGTGCCAGCAGCTGGGGACAGGGGGTTAATGAAAAACTGTTTTTT. It codes for CASSWGQGVNEKLFF. The full variable domain, with the rest looked up from reference TRBV5-4 and TRBJ1-4, is ETGVTQSPTHLIKTRGQQVTLRCSSQSGHNTVSWYQQALGQGPQFIFQYYREEENGRGNFPPRFSGLQFPNYSSELNVNALELDDSALYLCASSWGQGVNEKLFFGSGTQLSVL.

This chain uses TRBV28 with TRBJ1-6, with D unclear. Germline CDR1 reads MDHEN; CDR2 reads SYDVKM. V shed 4 bases and J shed 9 bases, with 10 bases lying between them. The length of the CDR3 is 13 residues. The CDR3 is CASSSDLISPLHF. DNA for the CDR3: TGTGCCAGCAGTTCGGACTTGATTTCACCCCTCCACTTT. The full variable domain, rest sourced from reference TRBV28 and TRBJ1-6, is DVKVTQSSRYLVKRTGEKVFLECVQDMDHENMFWYRQDPGLGLRLIYFSYDVKMKEKGDIPEGYSVSREKKERFSLILESASTNQTSMYLCASSSDLISPLHFGNGTRLTVT.

The V call is TRBV10-1, the J call TRBJ2-1; TRBD1 aligns across 8 bases. Germline trimming cut 5 bases from V and 4 bases from J; bases unmatched to any gene: 4. CDR3 size: 14 residues. From germline, CDR1 is WNHNN and CDR2 SYGVQD (reference sequence). The CDR3 nucleotides are TGCGCCAGCAGTTCCGGGACAGGATACAATGAGCAGTTCTTC. It encodes CASSSGTGYNEQFF.

Only one count was recorded for this clone. V usage is TRBV11-2 and J usage is TRBJ1-5; D might be TRBD1 (5 bases). The CDR3 is 14 amino acids. The V and J ends lost 1 base and 3 bases respectively, with 7 bases between them. Germline V lookup: CDR1 SGHAT, CDR2 FQNNGV. The DNA of the CDR3 is TGTGCCAGCAGCTTAGGACAGCACAATCAGCCCCAGCATTTT. This codes for CASSLGQHNQPQHF.